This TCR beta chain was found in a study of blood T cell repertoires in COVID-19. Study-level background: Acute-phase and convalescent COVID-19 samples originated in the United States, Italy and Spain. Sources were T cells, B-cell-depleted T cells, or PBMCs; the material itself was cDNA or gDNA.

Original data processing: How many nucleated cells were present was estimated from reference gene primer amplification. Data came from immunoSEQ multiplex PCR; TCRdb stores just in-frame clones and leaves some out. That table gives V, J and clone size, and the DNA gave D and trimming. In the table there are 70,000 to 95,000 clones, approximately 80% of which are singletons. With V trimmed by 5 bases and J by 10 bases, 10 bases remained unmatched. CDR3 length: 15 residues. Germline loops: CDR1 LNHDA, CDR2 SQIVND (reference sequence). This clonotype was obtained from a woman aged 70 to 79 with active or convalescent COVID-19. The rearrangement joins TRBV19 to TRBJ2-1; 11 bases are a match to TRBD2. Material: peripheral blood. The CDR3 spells CASSVGTSGLLEQFF. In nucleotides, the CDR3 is TGTGCCAGTAGTGTCGGGACTAGCGGCCTACTCGAGCAGTTCTTC.